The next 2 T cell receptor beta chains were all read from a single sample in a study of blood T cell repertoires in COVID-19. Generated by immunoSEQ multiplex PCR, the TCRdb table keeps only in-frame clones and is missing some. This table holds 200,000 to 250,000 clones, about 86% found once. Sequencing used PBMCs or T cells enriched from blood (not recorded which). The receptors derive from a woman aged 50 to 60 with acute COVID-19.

The CDR3 reads CASSQQGAGANVLTF. In DNA, the CDR3 is TGTGCCAGCAGCCAACAGGGGGCTGGGGCCAACGTCCTGACTTTC. V is TRBV14 and J is TRBJ2-6, with 7 positions matching TRBD1. There are 15 residues in the CDR3. Per germline, CDR1 SGHDN and CDR2 FVKESK. With V trimmed by 2 bases and J by 2 bases, 0 bases remained unmatched. Drawing the rest from reference TRBV14 and TRBJ2-6, the complete variable domain is EAGVTQFPSHSVIEKGQTVTLRCDPISGHDNLYWYRRVMGKEIKFLLHFVKESKQDESGMPNNRFLAERTGGTYSTLKVQPAELEDSGVYFCASSQQGAGANVLTFGAGSRLTVL.

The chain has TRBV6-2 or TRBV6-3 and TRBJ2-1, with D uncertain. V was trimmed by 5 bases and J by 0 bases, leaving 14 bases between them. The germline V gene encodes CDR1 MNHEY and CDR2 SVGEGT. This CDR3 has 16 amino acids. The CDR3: CASSRPRLISYNEQFF. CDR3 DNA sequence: TGTGCCAGCAGTCGGCCCAGACTTATCTCCTACAATGAGCAGTTCTTC.